Presented here are 16 T cell receptor beta chains from one specimen sequenced in a study of T-cell reconstitution after alpha-beta-depleted transplantation in children. Unique molecular identifiers were incorporated into the prepared TCRbeta library. TCRdb re-derived calls from the PCR reads in MiXCR, one entry per CDR3 protein. The sample holds around 580,000 distinct CDR3 sequences, about 23% seen once. This specimen consisted of PBMCs, mostly from graft donor cells, obtained 360 days after TCRalphabeta/CD19-depleted stem cell transplant. Source of these receptors: a boy in the first two years of life who had a stem cell transplant for acute myeloid leukemia, so the T cells may come from the graft donor.

This clonotype has at least ten counts. The chain joins TRBV7-3 to TRBJ2-1; TRBD2 is a possible D gene (6 bases). This CDR3 spans 15 amino acids. From germline, CDR1 is SGHTA and CDR2 FQGTGA. V lost 1 base and J lost 9, with 16 bases in between. CDR3 nucleotide sequence: TGTGCCAGCAGCTTAAGGTCTGGCGGGGCGGGTGAGCAGTTCTTC. Residues: CASSLRSGGAGEQFF.

The chain uses TRBV20-1 and TRBJ2-3, with no clear D. Germline loops: CDR1 DFQATT, CDR2 SNEGSKA (reference sequence). This CDR3 comprises 15 residues. V dropped 3 bases and J dropped 3 bases, with 16 bases sitting between them. CDR3 region: CSASTFVGLTDTQYF. The CDR3 DNA reads as TGCAGTGCTAGTACCTTCGTGGGCTTAACAGATACGCAGTATTTT.

This clonotype was observed many times. V is TRBV24-1 and J is TRBJ2-2, with D possibly TRBD1 on 6 matching bases. Germline V gives CDR1 KGHDR, CDR2 SFDVKD. The CDR3 runs to 14 residues. Trimming left V 5 bases short and J 5 bases short, with 11 bases between. CDR3 region: CATSVAGDTGELFF. The CDR3 DNA is TGTGCCACCAGTGTGGCAGGGGATACCGGGGAGCTGTTTTTT.

The rearrangement links TRBV11-2 to TRBJ2-1; 13 bases are shared with TRBD2. The CDR3 totals 16 residues. The V segment lost 5 bases and the J segment 7 bases; nucleotides outside the gene matches: 8. Germline V gene sequence: CDR1 SGHAT, CDR2 FQNNGV. CDR3 protein: CASSRLTSGGRNEQFF. The CDR3 nucleotides are TGTGCCAGCAGCCGTCTGACTAGCGGGGGGAGAAATGAGCAGTTCTTC. Full variable domain (missing parts from reference TRBV11-2 and TRBJ2-1): EAGVAQSPRYKIIEKRQSVAFWCNPISGHATLYWYQQILGQGPKLLIQFQNNGVVDDSQLPKDRFSAERLKGVDSTLKIQPAKLEDSAVYLCASSRLTSGGRNEQFFGPGTRLTVL.

The table lists this clonotype with many counts. The chain is built from TRBV20-1 and TRBJ2-7, with D perhaps matching TRBD2 (6 bases). V lost 0 bases and J lost 5, with 14 bases in between. The CDR3 totals 14 residues. Looked up from germline, CDR1 is DFQATT and CDR2 is SNEGSKA (reference sequence). Written as DNA, the CDR3 is TGCAGTGCTAGAGAGCCCGGAGGGAGGAACGAGCAGTACTTC. Protein: CSAREPGGRNEQYF.

This clonotype was seen ten or more times. The V call is TRBV29-1, the J call TRBJ2-3, with D perhaps assigned TRBD1 or TRBD2 (6 bases each). This CDR3 region has 15 residues. Trimming left V 4 bases short and J 4 bases short, with 18 bases between. CDR1 is SQVTM and CDR2 is ANQGSEA in the germline V gene. The CDR3 sequence is CSVGGGQAPADTQYF. CDR3 DNA: TGCAGCGTTGGTGGGGGGCAGGCTCCTGCAGATACGCAGTATTTT.

This clonotype was observed a few times. The chain recombines TRBV2 with TRBJ2-1; the match to TRBD2 covers 10 bases. V shed 7 bases, J shed 8 bases, and the junction held 5 bases outside the gene matches. CDR1 is SNHLY and CDR2 is FYNNEI in the germline V gene. The CDR3 is 13 amino acids. This chain's CDR3 is CASTIAGGYEQFF. CDR3 in DNA: TGTGCCAGCACAATAGCGGGAGGCTATGAGCAGTTCTTC. The full variable domain, with the rest looked up from reference TRBV2 and TRBJ2-1, is EPEVTQTPSHQVTQMGQEVILRCVPISNHLYFYWYRQILGQKVEFLVSFYNNEISEKSEIFDDQFSVERPDGSNFTLKIRSTKLEDSAMYFCASTIAGGYEQFFGPGTRLTVL.

There are many counts of this clonotype. J is TRBJ2-3 and V is TRBV20-1, with D perhaps matching TRBD2 (6 bases). Germline CDR1 and CDR2: DFQATT and SNEGSKA (reference sequence). V was cut by 3 bases and J by 2 bases, with 12 bases left in between. This CDR3 has 14 amino acids. CDR3 DNA sequence: TGCAGTGCTAGTGCGGGGATGCTCACAGATACGCAGTATTTT. Translating gives CSASAGMLTDTQYF.

This clonotype has at least ten counts. V and J are TRBV5-6 and TRBJ2-3, with D possibly being TRBD1 (5 bases). Trimming shortened V by 4 bases and J by 4 bases, and 10 bases separated the two germline ends. This CDR3 region has 13 residues. The germline V gene encodes CDR1 SGHDT and CDR2 YYEEEE. For the CDR3, the DNA is TGTGCCAGCAGCCTCGCAGGGCCAGATACGCAGTATTTT. Its protein is CASSLAGPDTQYF.

The genes are TRBV28 and TRBJ2-1; D is undetermined. The CDR3 spans 15 residues. Trimming removed 7 bases from V and 2 bases from J, with 15 bases in between. Germline V gene lookup returns CDR1 MDHEN and CDR2 SYDVKM. CDR3 sequence: CASNWDRLPYNEQFF. The CDR3 nucleotides are TGTGCCAGCAATTGGGATAGGCTTCCCTACAATGAGCAGTTCTTC.

The rearrangement links TRBV5-1 to TRBJ2-4; D unclear. V was cut by 0 bases and J by 0 bases, with 7 bases left in between. The CDR3 loop spans 15 amino acids. CDR1 and CDR2 (germline): SGHRS, YFSETQ. The CDR3 sequence is CASSLGPQAKNIQYF. The CDR3 DNA reads as TGCGCCAGCAGCTTGGGTCCACAAGCCAAAAACATTCAGTACTTC.

This chain's CDR3 is CASSLTGQGRTQYF. CDR3 in DNA: TGTGCCAGCAGCCTTACGGGACAGGGGAGGACCCAGTACTTC. The V and J genes are TRBV5-6 and TRBJ2-5, with 10 bases aligning to TRBD1. The CDR3 sequence is 14 residues long. The J segment lost 7 bases and the V segment lost 4 bases, leaving 7 bases of the junction unmatched. Germline CDR1 SGHDT, CDR2 YYEEEE.

The chain carries TRBV28 and TRBJ2-7, with 7 bases that match TRBD2. Trimming at V came to 6 bases and at J to 5 bases, leaving 13 bases not matched to a gene. The germline V gene has CDR1 MDHEN and CDR2 SYDVKM. The CDR3 sequence is 15 residues long. The CDR3 spells CASRLTASGVHEQYV. CDR3 in DNA: TGTGCCAGCAGATTGACCGCCAGCGGGGTTCACGAGCAGTACGTC.

V gene TRBV20-1 combines with J gene TRBJ1-6; a weak D match, TRBD1 (5 bases). The germline gives CDR1 DFQATT, CDR2 SNEGSKA (reference sequence). Trimming pared 3 bases from V and 5 bases from J, leaving 11 bases between. The CDR3 has 14 residues. CDR3: CSASVGANNSPLHF. The DNA of the CDR3 is TGCAGTGCTAGCGTCGGGGCCAATAATTCACCCCTCCACTTT.

The CDR3, as DNA: TGCAGTGCTAGCGGGCCAGGCGTTAGCAATCAGCCCCAGCATTTT. It codes for CSASGPGVSNQPQHF. The chain links TRBV20-1 to TRBJ1-5, with unresolved D. Trimming shortened V by 3 bases and J by 0 bases, and 12 bases separated the two germline ends. Germline V gene data show CDR1 as DFQATT and CDR2 as SNEGSKA (reference sequence). CDR3 length: 15 amino acids.

The chain combines TRBV29-1 with TRBJ1-2; 8 bases line up with TRBD1. The CDR3 covers 12 residues. The germline CDR1 and CDR2 sequences are SQVTM and ANQGSEA. With 4 bases clipped from V and 6 bases from J, the junction kept 4 bases outside the gene matches. In DNA, the CDR3 is TGCAGCGTTGGCGACAGGGGAGATGGCTACACCTTC. Its translation is CSVGDRGDGYTF.